Listed here are 10 T cell receptor beta chains from one sample, sequenced in a study of identical twins. TCRdb reprocessed the 5' RACE reads with MiXCR, giving one entry per CDR3 protein. The sample yields hundreds of thousands of distinct CDR3 sequences, roughly 8% seen once. These same records also appear under a second study, on yellow fever vaccine responses in identical twins.

The sample taken for sequencing was PBMCs. The receptor source for this set is a woman aged 18-30 years in good health.

In this sample, this clonotype turned up many times. In DNA, the CDR3 is TGTGCCATCAGTGGTACCGGAGATACGCAGTATTTT. It codes for CAISGTGDTQYF. The genes are TRBV10-3 and TRBJ2-3; D is unresolved. CDR3 length equals 12 residues. V lost 4 bases to trimming and J lost 5 bases, with 7 bases between them. Germline V gene sequence: CDR1 ENHRY, CDR2 SYGVKD.

This clonotype has a handful of counts. The rearrangement uses TRBV20-1 and TRBJ2-7, with TRBD1 identical over 8 bases. The germline gives CDR1 DFQATT, CDR2 SNEGSKA (reference sequence). The V and J ends lost 6 bases and 3 bases, in that order; junction bases with no gene match: 10. The CDR3 totals 14 residues. CDR3 sequence (DNA): TGCAGTGCGTTGGACAGGGCCAGACTCTACGAGCAGTACTTC. Translation: CSALDRARLYEQYF.

The table lists this clonotype with a few counts. The chain combines TRBV6-2 or TRBV6-3 with TRBJ1-5; D possibly corresponds to TRBD1 (5 bases). Between the trimmed V and J ends, which lost 1 base and 6 bases, there was a span of 7 bases. CDR1 and CDR2 (germline): MNHEY, SVGEGT. This CDR3 is 13 amino acids long. The CDR3 nucleotides are TGTGCCAGCAGTTACTGGGGGTTTCAGCCCCAGCATTTT. It specifies CASSYWGFQPQHF.

The chain uses TRBV28 and TRBJ2-7, with D possibly matching TRBD2 (5 bases). V gave up 8 bases and J gave up 3 bases, with 8 bases separating them. The CDR3 extends over 11 amino acids. CDR1 and CDR2 from the germline V gene are MDHEN and SYDVKM. The CDR3 bases are TGTGCCAGCTGGGGAGTCTACGAGCAGTACTTC. It encodes CASWGVYEQYF.

The V and J genes are TRBV28 and TRBJ1-4; D is uncertain. The germline V gene encodes CDR1 MDHEN and CDR2 SYDVKM. The CDR3 is 14 residues long. Trimming took off 6 bases at V and 4 bases at J, with 12 bases between the two ends. CDR3 bases: TGTGCCAGCAGGGTACCAGTGGGTAATGAAAAACTGTTTTTT. Amino acids: CASRVPVGNEKLFF. The complete variable domain, with remaining parts taken from reference TRBV28 and TRBJ1-4, reads DVKVTQSSRYLVKRTGEKVFLECVQDMDHENMFWYRQDPGLGLRLIYFSYDVKMKEKGDIPEGYSVSREKKERFSLILESASTNQTSMYLCASRVPVGNEKLFFGSGTQLSVL.

The sample holds a few counts of this clonotype. J is TRBJ2-1 and V is TRBV24-1, with D possibly TRBD2 on 5 matching bases. V dropped 9 bases and J dropped 10 bases, with 12 bases sitting between them. CDR1 and CDR2 from the germline V gene are KGHDR and SFDVKD. The CDR3 sequence is 11 residues long. The CDR3 loop reads CATGSGWEQFF. The CDR3 bases are TGTGCCACCGGGTCGGGATGGGAGCAGTTCTTC.

This clonotype was seen a handful of times. The chain carries TRBV11-2 and TRBJ2-3; D unclear. Germline CDR1 reads SGHAT; CDR2 reads FQNNGV. V lost 0 bases to trimming and J lost 5 bases, with 9 bases between them. This CDR3 is built from 14 residues. CDR3 nucleotides: TGTGCCAGCAGCTTAGAGGTCGGCGGAGATACGCAGTATTTT. It yields the protein CASSLEVGGDTQYF.

This clonotype was observed a few times. The chain is built from TRBV7-9 and TRBJ1-4; D is unresolved. Trimming took 2 bases from V and 8 from J, leaving 15 bases between them. The CDR3 has 15 amino acids. Looked up from germline, CDR1 is SEHNR and CDR2 is FQNEAQ (reference sequence). CDR3 DNA: TGTGCCAGCAGCTTATCGGGAGGGAGGCGGGAAAAACTGTTTTTT. It yields the protein CASSLSGGRREKLFF.

The J gene is TRBJ2-2, the V gene TRBV13, with unresolved D. CDR3 length: 11 residues. Per the germline V gene, CDR1 is PRHDT and CDR2 is FYEKMQ (reference sequence). V lost 7 bases to trimming and J lost 5 bases, with 5 bases between them. The CDR3 DNA is TGTGCCAGCATGAAGACCGGGGAGCTGTTTTTT. The encoded protein is CASMKTGELFF.

This clonotype was counted only a few times. This chain joins TRBV28 and TRBJ2-7; maybe TRBD2 (6 bases). CDR3 length: 15 residues. The V and J ends lost 5 bases and 4 bases respectively, with 18 bases between them. The germline CDR1 and CDR2 sequences are MDHEN and SYDVKM. The CDR3 nucleotides are TGTGCCAGCAGTCCTTCCGGGACTTCCTATTACGAGCAGTACTTC. Translation gives CASSPSGTSYYEQYF.